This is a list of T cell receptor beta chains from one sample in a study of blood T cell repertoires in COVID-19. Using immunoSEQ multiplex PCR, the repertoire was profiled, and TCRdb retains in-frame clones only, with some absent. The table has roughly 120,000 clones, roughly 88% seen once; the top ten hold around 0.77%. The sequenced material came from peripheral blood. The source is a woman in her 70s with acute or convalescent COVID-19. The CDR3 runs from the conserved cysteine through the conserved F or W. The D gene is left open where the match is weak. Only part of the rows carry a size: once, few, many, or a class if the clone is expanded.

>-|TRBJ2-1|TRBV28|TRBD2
CATGRSYNEQFF
TGTGCCACCGGGAGGAGCTACAATGAGCAGTTCTTC
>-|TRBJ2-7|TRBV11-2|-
CASSLESGTSYEQYF
TGTGCCAGCAGCTTAGAGTCCGGGACTTCCTACGAGCAGTACTTC
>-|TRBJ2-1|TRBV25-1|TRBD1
CASTSDRDRGPNEQFF
TGTGCCAGCACTTCAGACCGGGACAGGGGGCCGAATGAGCAGTTCTTC
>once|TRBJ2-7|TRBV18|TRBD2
CASSPEGLAGSYEQYF
TGTGCCAGCTCACCCGAGGGACTAGCGGGCTCCTACGAGCAGTACTTC
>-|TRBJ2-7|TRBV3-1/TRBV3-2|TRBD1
CASSQSQGARSEQYF
TGTGCCAGCAGCCAAAGCCAGGGGGCGAGAAGCGAGCAGTACTTC
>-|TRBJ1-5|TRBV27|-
CASSFRTARNQPQHF
TGTGCCAGCAGTTTCCGGACAGCCCGAAATCAGCCCCAGCATTTT
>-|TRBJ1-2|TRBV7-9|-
CASSPGQILHYDGYTF
TGTGCCAGCAGTCCCGGACAGATTCTACACTATGATGGCTACACCTTC
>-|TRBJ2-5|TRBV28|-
CASSPRQRDQETQYF
TGTGCCAGCTCCCCACGGCAGCGGGACCAAGAGACCCAGTACTTC
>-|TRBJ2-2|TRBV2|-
CASSEEPYTGELFF
TGTGCCAGCAGTGAAGAGCCCTACACCGGGGAGCTGTTTTTT
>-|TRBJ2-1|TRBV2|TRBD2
CASSERRGSYNEQFF
TGTGCCAGCAGTGAAAGGCGGGGGTCCTACAATGAGCAGTTCTTC
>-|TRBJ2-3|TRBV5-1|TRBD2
CASSPGGNVGDTQYF
TGCGCCAGCAGCCCGGGGGGGAATGTTGGAGATACGCAGTATTTT
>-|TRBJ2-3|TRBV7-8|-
CASSLGVDTQYF
TGTGCCAGCAGCCTCGGGGTAGATACGCAGTATTTT
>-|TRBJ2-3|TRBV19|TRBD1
CASSRGQQFITDTQYF
TGTGCCAGTAGTCGGGGACAGCAGTTTATCACAGATACGCAGTATTTT
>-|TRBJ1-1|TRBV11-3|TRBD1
CASSRTGSNTEAFF
TGTGCCAGCAGCCGGACAGGTTCGAACACTGAAGCTTTCTTT
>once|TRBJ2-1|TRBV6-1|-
CASSEASASYNEQFF
TGTGCCAGCAGTGAAGCCAGCGCCTCCTACAATGAGCAGTTCTTC
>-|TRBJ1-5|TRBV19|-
CASSYSPEQPQHF
TGTGCCAGTAGTTACTCTCCTGAGCAGCCCCAGCATTTT
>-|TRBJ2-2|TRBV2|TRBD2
CASSITSGAGTGELFF
TGTGCCAGCAGTATTACTAGCGGGGCCGGCACCGGGGAGCTGTTTTTT
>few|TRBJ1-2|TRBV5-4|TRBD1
CASSPLDRGYGYTF
TGTGCCAGCAGCCCTTTAGACAGGGGCTATGGCTACACCTTC